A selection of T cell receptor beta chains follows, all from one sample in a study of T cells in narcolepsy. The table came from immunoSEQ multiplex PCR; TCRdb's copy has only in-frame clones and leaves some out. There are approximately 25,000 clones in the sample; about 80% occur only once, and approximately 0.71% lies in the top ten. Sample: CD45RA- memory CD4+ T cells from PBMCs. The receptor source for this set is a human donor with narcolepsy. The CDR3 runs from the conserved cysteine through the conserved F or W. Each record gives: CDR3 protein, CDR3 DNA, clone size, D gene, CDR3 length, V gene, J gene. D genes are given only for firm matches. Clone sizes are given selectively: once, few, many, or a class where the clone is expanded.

cdr3_aa: CASSAQRTATNEKLFF
cdr3_nt: TGTGCCAGCAGCGCGCAACGGACAGCAACTAATGAAAAACTGTTTTTT
clone_size: -
d_call: -
cdr3_length: 16
v_call: TRBV7-8
j_call: TRBJ1-4

cdr3_aa: CASSLSWRIYGYTF
cdr3_nt: TGTGCCAGCAGTTTATCGTGGCGGATCTATGGCTACACCTTC
clone_size: -
d_call: -
cdr3_length: 14
v_call: TRBV27
j_call: TRBJ1-2

cdr3_aa: CASSLAGGYNEQFF
cdr3_nt: TGTGCCAGCAGTTTAGCGGGGGGCTACAATGAGCAGTTCTTC
clone_size: -
d_call: TRBD2
cdr3_length: 14
v_call: TRBV28
j_call: TRBJ2-1

cdr3_aa: CASNNPGYNEQFF
cdr3_nt: TGTGCCAGCAATAACCCTGGCTACAATGAGCAGTTCTTC
clone_size: -
d_call: -
cdr3_length: 13
v_call: TRBV9
j_call: TRBJ2-1

cdr3_aa: CASSVGTRGGEQYF
cdr3_nt: TGTGCCAGCAGCGTGGGTACCCGGGGGGGAGAGCAGTACTTC
clone_size: -
d_call: TRBD2
cdr3_length: 14
v_call: TRBV9
j_call: TRBJ2-7

cdr3_aa: CASKQGTGPQHF
cdr3_nt: TGTGCCAGTAAACAGGGTACTGGGCCCCAGCATTTT
clone_size: few
d_call: -
cdr3_length: 12
v_call: TRBV6-1
j_call: TRBJ1-5

cdr3_aa: CASRDRGRGTGELFF
cdr3_nt: TGTGCCAGCCGGGACAGGGGGCGCGGCACCGGGGAGCTGTTTTTT
clone_size: -
d_call: TRBD1
cdr3_length: 15
v_call: TRBV19
j_call: TRBJ2-2

cdr3_aa: CASSFGDTEAFF
cdr3_nt: TGTGCCAGCAGCTTTGGGGATACTGAAGCTTTCTTT
clone_size: -
d_call: -
cdr3_length: 12
v_call: TRBV11-3
j_call: TRBJ1-1

cdr3_aa: CASSVGQGSDEQYF
cdr3_nt: TGTGCCAGCAGCGTGGGACAGGGTAGCGACGAGCAGTACTTC
clone_size: -
d_call: TRBD1
cdr3_length: 14
v_call: TRBV9
j_call: TRBJ2-7

cdr3_aa: CASSPTQIRNTEAFF
cdr3_nt: TGCGCCAGCAGCCCCACACAGATAAGGAACACTGAAGCTTTCTTT
clone_size: -
d_call: -
cdr3_length: 15
v_call: TRBV5-1
j_call: TRBJ1-1

cdr3_aa: CASSLFGAQWNTEAFF
cdr3_nt: TGTGCCAGCAGCTTGTTCGGCGCACAATGGAACACTGAAGCTTTCTTT
clone_size: -
d_call: -
cdr3_length: 16
v_call: TRBV5-6
j_call: TRBJ1-1

cdr3_aa: CASSRDLDAGELFF
cdr3_nt: TGTGCCAGCAGCCGGGACCTAGACGCCGGGGAGCTGTTTTTT
clone_size: -
d_call: -
cdr3_length: 14
v_call: TRBV14
j_call: TRBJ2-2

cdr3_aa: CASSVDERRGTQYF
cdr3_nt: TGTGCCAGCAGCGTAGACGAAAGGAGGGGGACCCAGTACTTC
clone_size: -
d_call: -
cdr3_length: 14
v_call: TRBV9
j_call: TRBJ2-5

cdr3_aa: CASSESGQQNQPQHF
cdr3_nt: TGTGCCAGCAGTGAATCGGGACAGCAAAATCAGCCCCAGCATTTT
clone_size: medium-sized
d_call: TRBD1
cdr3_length: 15
v_call: TRBV6-1
j_call: TRBJ1-5

cdr3_aa: CASSGGQGSIGNQPQHF
cdr3_nt: TGTGCCAGCAGTGGCGGACAGGGGTCGATCGGCAATCAGCCCCAGCATTTT
clone_size: -
d_call: TRBD1
cdr3_length: 17
v_call: TRBV9
j_call: TRBJ1-5

cdr3_aa: CASSHGQGPRFGNQPQHF
cdr3_nt: TGTGCCAGCAGCCACGGACAGGGGCCGCGTTTTGGCAATCAGCCCCAGCATTTT
clone_size: -
d_call: TRBD1
cdr3_length: 18
v_call: TRBV7-9
j_call: TRBJ1-5

cdr3_aa: CSVLPGLHTEAFF
cdr3_nt: TGCAGCGTCCTCCCCGGGCTACACACTGAAGCTTTCTTT
clone_size: once
d_call: -
cdr3_length: 13
v_call: TRBV29-1
j_call: TRBJ1-1

cdr3_aa: CAWGPGQVSNTGELFF
cdr3_nt: TGTGCCTGGGGCCCTGGACAGGTTTCGAACACCGGGGAGCTGTTTTTT
clone_size: -
d_call: TRBD1
cdr3_length: 16
v_call: TRBV30
j_call: TRBJ2-2

cdr3_aa: CASSLAPTGYGNTIYF
cdr3_nt: TGCGCCAGCAGTTTGGCCCCTACAGGGTACGGAAACACCATATATTTT
clone_size: -
d_call: -
cdr3_length: 16
v_call: TRBV5-1
j_call: TRBJ1-3

cdr3_aa: CASRQGWWETQYF
cdr3_nt: TGTGCCAGCAGGCAGGGCTGGTGGGAGACCCAGTACTTC
clone_size: -
d_call: -
cdr3_length: 13
v_call: TRBV6-1
j_call: TRBJ2-5

cdr3_aa: CASSARGESDEQYF
cdr3_nt: TGTGCCAGCAGCGCCCGAGGGGAGTCGGACGAGCAGTACTTC
clone_size: -
d_call: -
cdr3_length: 14
v_call: TRBV9
j_call: TRBJ2-7

cdr3_aa: CASSPDSHDTQYF
cdr3_nt: TGTGCCAGCAGCCCCGACTCCCACGATACGCAGTATTTT
clone_size: -
d_call: -
cdr3_length: 13
v_call: TRBV7-3
j_call: TRBJ2-3

cdr3_aa: CASTFRLAGNTGELFF
cdr3_nt: TGTGCCAGCACCTTCCGACTAGCGGGGAACACCGGGGAGCTGTTTTTT
clone_size: -
d_call: TRBD2
cdr3_length: 16
v_call: TRBV7-9
j_call: TRBJ2-2

cdr3_aa: CASSSLGGKAEAFF
cdr3_nt: TGTGCCAGCAGTTCCCTCGGGGGGAAGGCTGAAGCTTTCTTT
clone_size: -
d_call: -
cdr3_length: 14
v_call: TRBV6-5
j_call: TRBJ1-1

cdr3_aa: CASSYGAGGGETQYF
cdr3_nt: TGTGCCAGCAGTTATGGGGCAGGGGGGGGAGAGACCCAGTACTTC
clone_size: -
d_call: -
cdr3_length: 15
v_call: TRBV6-6
j_call: TRBJ2-5

cdr3_aa: CASSSRFTSSYEQYF
cdr3_nt: TGCGCCAGCAGCTCACGCTTTACTAGTTCCTACGAGCAGTACTTC
clone_size: few
d_call: -
cdr3_length: 15
v_call: TRBV5-1
j_call: TRBJ2-7

cdr3_aa: CAWNRGGHDEQFF
cdr3_nt: TGTGCCTGGAACAGGGGGGGGCATGATGAGCAGTTCTTC
clone_size: -
d_call: -
cdr3_length: 13
v_call: TRBV30
j_call: TRBJ2-1

cdr3_aa: CASRLDREQRGYTF
cdr3_nt: TGTGCCAGCAGACTAGACAGGGAGCAAAGGGGCTACACCTTC
clone_size: -
d_call: TRBD1
cdr3_length: 14
v_call: TRBV2
j_call: TRBJ1-2

cdr3_aa: CASSPDGPYGYTF
cdr3_nt: TGTGCCAGCAGCCCGGACGGACCCTATGGCTACACCTTC
clone_size: -
d_call: -
cdr3_length: 13
v_call: TRBV9
j_call: TRBJ1-2

cdr3_aa: CASSLDLRHEQYF
cdr3_nt: TGTGCCAGCAGCTTAGATCTGAGACACGAGCAGTACTTC
clone_size: -
d_call: -
cdr3_length: 13
v_call: TRBV11-2
j_call: TRBJ2-7

cdr3_aa: CASSAGTGNSNQPQHF
cdr3_nt: TGTGCCAGTAGCGCCGGGACAGGGAATAGCAATCAGCCCCAGCATTTT
clone_size: -
d_call: TRBD1
cdr3_length: 16
v_call: TRBV19
j_call: TRBJ1-5

cdr3_aa: CSVARTGGSETQYF
cdr3_nt: TGCAGCGTTGCACGGACAGGGGGATCGGAGACCCAGTACTTC
clone_size: -
d_call: TRBD1
cdr3_length: 14
v_call: TRBV29-1
j_call: TRBJ2-5

cdr3_aa: CASSLSWLEGYTF
cdr3_nt: TGTGCCAGCAGCCTGTCCTGGCTTGAGGGCTACACCTTC
clone_size: -
d_call: -
cdr3_length: 13
v_call: TRBV28
j_call: TRBJ1-2

cdr3_aa: CASSPRQLKGYGYTF
cdr3_nt: TGTGCCAGCAGTCCCCGACAGTTGAAGGGCTATGGCTACACCTTC
clone_size: once
d_call: -
cdr3_length: 15
v_call: TRBV27
j_call: TRBJ1-2

cdr3_aa: CAIRDTSYEQYF
cdr3_nt: TGTGCCATCAGGGACACTTCCTACGAGCAGTACTTC
clone_size: few
d_call: -
cdr3_length: 12
v_call: TRBV10-3
j_call: TRBJ2-7

cdr3_aa: CASSPFAGPNQPQHF
cdr3_nt: TGCGCCAGCAGCCCGTTTGCTGGCCCCAATCAGCCCCAGCATTTT
clone_size: -
d_call: -
cdr3_length: 15
v_call: TRBV5-1
j_call: TRBJ1-5

cdr3_aa: CASSEVGQGGRGYTF
cdr3_nt: TGTGCCAGCAGTGAAGTGGGACAGGGGGGCCGGGGCTACACCTTC
clone_size: -
d_call: TRBD1
cdr3_length: 15
v_call: TRBV6-1
j_call: TRBJ1-2

cdr3_aa: CASSVPSGSSYEQYF
cdr3_nt: TGTGCCAGCAGCGTCCCTAGCGGGAGTAGCTACGAGCAGTACTTC
clone_size: -
d_call: TRBD2
cdr3_length: 15
v_call: TRBV28
j_call: TRBJ2-7

cdr3_aa: CASSTQTGPTEAFF
cdr3_nt: TGCGCCAGCAGCACCCAGACAGGACCCACTGAAGCTTTCTTT
clone_size: -
d_call: -
cdr3_length: 14
v_call: TRBV5-1
j_call: TRBJ1-1

cdr3_aa: CSVEDRGDYNEQFF
cdr3_nt: TGCAGCGTTGAAGATCGTGGGGATTACAATGAGCAGTTCTTC
clone_size: -
d_call: -
cdr3_length: 14
v_call: TRBV29-1
j_call: TRBJ2-1

cdr3_aa: CASSARDNEQFF
cdr3_nt: TGTGCCAGCAGCGCCCGGGACAATGAGCAGTTCTTC
clone_size: -
d_call: -
cdr3_length: 12
v_call: TRBV9
j_call: TRBJ2-1

cdr3_aa: CASSIQHGNEQFF
cdr3_nt: TGTGCCAGCAGCATTCAACATGGGAATGAGCAGTTCTTC
clone_size: -
d_call: -
cdr3_length: 13
v_call: TRBV7-7
j_call: TRBJ2-1

cdr3_aa: CASSLTLWANVLTF
cdr3_nt: TGTGCCAGCAGCCTGACCCTCTGGGCCAACGTCCTGACTTTC
clone_size: -
d_call: -
cdr3_length: 14
v_call: TRBV6-6
j_call: TRBJ2-6

cdr3_aa: CSAAPLIGYTF
cdr3_nt: TGCAGTGCTGCCCCGCTGATCGGCTACACCTTC
clone_size: once
d_call: -
cdr3_length: 11
v_call: TRBV20-1
j_call: TRBJ1-2

cdr3_aa: CASSPGQGSWHTQYF
cdr3_nt: TGTGCCAGTAGTCCGGGACAGGGGAGTTGGCATACGCAGTATTTT
clone_size: -
d_call: TRBD1
cdr3_length: 15
v_call: TRBV19
j_call: TRBJ2-3

cdr3_aa: CASSLGTQRSDTQYF
cdr3_nt: TGCGCCAGCAGCTTGGGGACTCAACGCTCGGATACCCAGTACTTC
clone_size: -
d_call: -
cdr3_length: 15
v_call: TRBV5-1
j_call: TRBJ2-5

cdr3_aa: CASSQDNWSTQHF
cdr3_nt: TGTGCCAGCAGCCAAGATAATTGGTCTACCCAGCATTTT
clone_size: -
d_call: -
cdr3_length: 13
v_call: TRBV14
j_call: TRBJ1-5

cdr3_aa: CASSPLGTGELFF
cdr3_nt: TGTGCCAGCAGCCCCTTAGGGACCGGGGAGCTGTTTTTT
clone_size: -
d_call: -
cdr3_length: 13
v_call: TRBV11-3
j_call: TRBJ2-2

cdr3_aa: CASSDGVNTGELFF
cdr3_nt: TGTGCCTCCTCCGACGGGGTAAACACCGGGGAGCTGTTTTTT
clone_size: -
d_call: -
cdr3_length: 14
v_call: TRBV30
j_call: TRBJ2-2

cdr3_aa: CASSLTTGNYGYTF
cdr3_nt: TGTGCCAGCAGCTTAACAACGGGGAACTATGGCTACACCTTC
clone_size: -
d_call: -
cdr3_length: 14
v_call: TRBV7-3
j_call: TRBJ1-2

cdr3_aa: CAIRGQGDGNTIYF
cdr3_nt: TGTGCCATCAGGGGACAGGGGGATGGAAACACCATATATTTT
clone_size: -
d_call: TRBD1
cdr3_length: 14
v_call: TRBV10-3
j_call: TRBJ1-3

cdr3_aa: CASSTTRRTSKNIQYF
cdr3_nt: TGTGCCAGCAGCACGACTAGGAGGACATCTAAAAACATTCAGTACTTC
clone_size: -
d_call: -
cdr3_length: 16
v_call: TRBV28
j_call: TRBJ2-4

cdr3_aa: CAISQTGVFLSSGNTIYF
cdr3_nt: TGTGCCATCAGCCAAACGGGGGTTTTCCTCAGCTCTGGAAACACCATATATTTT
clone_size: -
d_call: -
cdr3_length: 18
v_call: TRBV10-3
j_call: TRBJ1-3